This TCR beta chain was documented in a study of T cells in Graves' hyperthyroidism and ophthalmopathy. Whole-study results and caveats: Blood shared most expanded thyroid clonotypes above 0.001. Classification by a 13 V-J model distinguished ophthalmopathy from stable hyperthyroidism.

For this clonotype: Its antigen remains unknown.

RNA transcripts gave rise to amplified TCR beta CDR3 regions. The HTBI primer set was used in a first-round RT-PCR of the TCR CDR3. TCRdb reanalysed the multiplex PCR reads using MiXCR and keeps one entry per CDR3 protein. The table lists approximately 870,000 distinct CDR3 sequences, 35% to 40% of them singletons. This CDR3 comprises 14 residues. Germline V lookup: CDR1 SQVTM, CDR2 ANQGSEA. The J segment lost 6 bases and the V segment lost 5 bases, leaving 8 bases of the junction unmatched. The authors deemed Graves' hyperthyroidism stable absent ophthalmopathy progression within 18 months. Uncontrolled infection, other autoimmune disease, pregnancy or lactation barred patients from enrollment.

Specimen: blood. The receptor comes from a man in his late teens or twenties with Graves' hyperthyroidism. V and J are TRBV29-1 and TRBJ2-2; 8 bases fit TRBD1. For the CDR3, the DNA is TGCAGCGTTACGGACAGGGCGACGGCCGGGGAGCTGTTTTTT. Translating gives CSVTDRATAGELFF.